Below are 2 T cell receptor beta chains sequenced from a single sample in a study of shared T cell receptors in the human thymus. Assay used: immunoSEQ multiplex PCR; TCRdb lists only in-frame clones, some missing. The table records some 660,000 clones, about 87% of them present only once. This sample also appeared in a second study, on human thymus T cells.

The sequenced material came from thymocytes. These receptors all stem from a boy under two years old with a congenital heart defect.

The gene calls are TRBV7-9 and TRBJ1-5; D unclear. Germline CDR1 and CDR2: SEHNR and FQNEAQ (reference sequence). V dropped 1 base and J dropped 0 bases, with 10 bases sitting between them. The CDR3 spans 16 residues. The CDR3 loop reads CASSLVTDNSNQPQHF. The CDR3 DNA is TGTGCCAGCAGCTTAGTCACAGACAATAGCAATCAGCCCCAGCATTTT.

This chain connects TRBV28 to TRBJ1-4; 9 bases line up with TRBD1. The CDR3 consists of 15 residues. Looked up from germline, CDR1 is MDHEN and CDR2 is SYDVKM. The trim removed 2 bases at V and 8 bases at J, leaving 6 bases unmatched. The CDR3: CASSLLDRGEEKLFF. The CDR3 DNA reads as TGTGCCAGCAGTTTACTAGACAGGGGGGAAGAAAAACTGTTTTTT.